Detailed here is one TCR beta chain. This sample was included in a study of CD8+ T cells in alopecia areata. Investigators isolated RNA and reverse transcribed it into cDNA to act as the sequencing template. The method was immunoSEQ multiplex PCR; TCRdb's version includes in-frame clones alone and lacks a portion of them. The data contain some 170,000 clones, about 70% of them singletons. CDR3 length equals 12 residues. Germline V lookup: CDR1 SGHTA, CDR2 FQGNSA. V lost 1 base and J 7 bases, leaving 4 bases between the germline ends. Peripheral blood samples and lesional scalp punch biopsies were obtained from alopecia areata patients. Researchers picked out CD4+ and CD8+ T cells from PBMCs by sorting.

The chain uses TRBV7-2 and TRBJ1-4; the D is unclear. This specimen was CD8+ T cells sorted from blood, taken at week 0. This sequence originates from a human donor with alopecia areata. CDR3 sequence (DNA): TGTGCCAGCAGCTTAGATGGTGAAAAACTGTTTTTT. Encoded protein: CASSLDGEKLFF.